These T cell receptor beta chains were read from a single sample in a study of blood T cell repertoires in COVID-19. Only in-frame clones appear in the TCRdb table, and some are missing; sequencing was by immunoSEQ multiplex PCR. The top ten hold more than 1% of the sample, which has a few hundred thousand clones, around 90% seen once. Specimen: PBMCs or T cells enriched from blood (not recorded which). These receptors originate from a woman younger than 30 who had recovered from COVID-19. Each CDR3 is given with its conserved first and last residue. Fields, in order: J gene, V gene, clone size, D gene, CDR3 DNA, CDR3 protein. D genes are given only for firm matches. Size is stated for part of the rows, as once, few or many counts, or as a class when the clone is expanded.

>TRBJ2-5|TRBV5-1|.|TRBD1
TGCGCCAGCAGCTTGGACAGGGGGAAGGGAGAGACCCAGTACTTC
CASSLDRGKGETQYF
>TRBJ2-3|TRBV5-6|.|TRBD2
TGTGCCAGCAGCCCCAGACCGCTACTAGCGGGGGGGCCAGCAGATACGCAGTATTTT
CASSPRPLLAGGPADTQYF
>TRBJ1-1|TRBV7-3|once|.
TGTGCCAGCAGCCGGAGGGGACCCCCGAACACTGAAGCTTTCTTT
CASSRRGPPNTEAFF
>TRBJ1-2|TRBV2|.|.
TGTGCCAGCAGTAGGCAGGGGCTAGCTAACTATGGCTACACCTTC
CASSRQGLANYGYTF
>TRBJ1-3|TRBV28|.|TRBD1
TGTGCCAGCAGTTTATTTGGACAGGGAGCTGGAAACACCATATATTTT
CASSLFGQGAGNTIYF
>TRBJ2-3|TRBV7-8|few|TRBD1
TGTGCCAGCAGCTTAACCGGGACAGGGGAGACAGATACGCAGTATTTT
CASSLTGTGETDTQYF
>TRBJ2-3|TRBV7-3|.|TRBD1
TGTGCCAGCAGCCTCTCAGGGGGCCCCCGCACAGATACGCAGTATTTT
CASSLSGGPRTDTQYF
>TRBJ1-2|TRBV27|.|TRBD1
TGTGCCAGCAGTTTGCGCTTGCATACAGGGGGGCCCTATGGCTACACCTTC
CASSLRLHTGGPYGYTF
>TRBJ1-5|TRBV30|.|TRBD1
TGTGCCTTCGGACAGGGGGCGAGTCAGCCCCAGCATTTT
CAFGQGASQPQHF
>TRBJ2-2|TRBV12-1|.|.
TGTGCCAGCAGCTTCGGCAGACAGGGTCGGAAATTTCCCGGGGAGCTGTTTTTT
CASSFGRQGRKFPGELFF
>TRBJ2-5|TRBV10-3|.|TRBD2
TGTGCCATCAAAGTAGCGGGGGCACAAGAGACCCAGTACTTC
CAIKVAGAQETQYF
>TRBJ2-5|TRBV2|once|.
TGTGCCAGCAGTGGTGGGCTAGCCCTCCCGGCCCAGTACTTC
CASSGGLALPAQYF
>TRBJ2-1|TRBV6-5|.|TRBD2
TGTGCCAGCAGGGGACTAGCGGTCTATGAGCAGTTCTTC
CASRGLAVYEQFF
>TRBJ2-7|TRBV12-3/TRBV12-4|.|.
TGTGCCAGCAGTTTGGTGGGGCCCTACGAGCAGTACTTC
CASSLVGPYEQYF
>TRBJ1-5|TRBV19|.|.
TGTGCCAGCCTCCGAGGGTCAGGCAATCAGCCCCAGCATTTT
CASLRGSGNQPQHF
>TRBJ2-1|TRBV15|.|.
TGTGCCACCAGCACGGACTATCCCTCCTCCAATGAGCAGTTCTTC
CATSTDYPSSNEQFF
>TRBJ2-2|TRBV5-1|.|TRBD1
TGCGCCAGCAGCCGACAGGGGACAGACAGAAACACCGGGGAGCTGTTTTTT
CASSRQGTDRNTGELFF
>TRBJ1-4|TRBV5-5|.|TRBD1
TGTGCCAGCAGCCCGAGGGAAGGACAGGGTAATGAAAAACTGTTTTTT
CASSPREGQGNEKLFF
>TRBJ1-4|TRBV5-1|.|.
TGCGCCAGCAGCTTAACAGGGAAGGGTGAAAAACTGTTTTTT
CASSLTGKGEKLFF
>TRBJ2-5|TRBV24-1|.|TRBD2
TGTGCCACCAGTGGCCCCGGGACTAGCGGCTTAAAAGAGACCCAGTACTTC
CATSGPGTSGLKETQYF
>TRBJ1-1|TRBV10-3|.|.
TGTGCCATCAGTGAGGGGGGCTACACTGAAGCTTTCTTT
CAISEGGYTEAFF
>TRBJ1-5|TRBV19|.|TRBD1
TGTGCCAGTAGTATCGGTTGGCAGGGGGCGGATCAGCCCCAGCATTTT
CASSIGWQGADQPQHF
>TRBJ1-1|TRBV18|.|.
TGTGCCAGCTCACCACTTTATAACACTGAAGCTTTCTTT
CASSPLYNTEAFF
>TRBJ2-4|TRBV3-1/TRBV3-2|.|.
TGTGCCAGCAGCCAAGTCGACTCTCCTAAAAACATTCAGTACTTC
CASSQVDSPKNIQYF
>TRBJ1-5|TRBV19|many|.
TGTGCCAGTAGTATAGCCAGAAATCAGCCCCAGCATTTT
CASSIARNQPQHF
>TRBJ1-3|TRBV3-1/TRBV3-2|.|.
TGTGCCAGCAGCCGCCCAAGACAGGCCTCTGGAAACACCATATATTTT
CASSRPRQASGNTIYF
>TRBJ1-1|TRBV5-1|once|TRBD1
TGCGCCAGCAGCTTGGGACAGGGCATAACTGAAGCTTTCTTT
CASSLGQGITEAFF
>TRBJ2-2|TRBV19|.|.
TGTGCCAGTAGTATAGATGACGGGGCGGGGACCGGGGAGCTGTTTTTT
CASSIDDGAGTGELFF
>TRBJ2-2|TRBV19|.|.
TGTGCCAGTATGCCGAGTAACACCGGGGAGCTGTTTTTT
CASMPSNTGELFF
>TRBJ2-5|TRBV5-1|.|.
TGCGCCAGCAGCTTGGCCGAGGGAAGGCTCGGGACCCAGTACTTC
CASSLAEGRLGTQYF
>TRBJ2-7|TRBV6-4|.|TRBD1
TGTGCCAGCAGCCAAGACAGGGGAGCTCTTAGCGAGCAGTACTTC
CASSQDRGALSEQYF
>TRBJ2-7|TRBV4-1|once|TRBD2
TGCGCCAGCAGCCCCCCGGGGGGGAAAGTAGAGTTCTACGAGCAGTACTTC
CASSPPGGKVEFYEQYF
>TRBJ2-5|TRBV3-1/TRBV3-2|.|TRBD2
TGTGCCAGCAGCCAACTAGCGGGGCAAGAGACCCAGTACTTC
CASSQLAGQETQYF
>TRBJ2-3|TRBV10-3|.|TRBD2
TGTGCCATCAGCGTCCAGCGGGGGTGTCGAGATACGCAGTATTTT
CAISVQRGCRDTQYF
>TRBJ2-7|TRBV7-2|.|TRBD1
TGTGCCAGCAGCCAAGGGCCGGACAGGCGGTCCTACGAGCAGTACTTC
CASSQGPDRRSYEQYF
>TRBJ1-1|TRBV5-1|.|.
TGCGCCAGCAGCTCTTACGAACAGGGATGGGATAGTATCGCAGGAACTGAAGCTTTCTTT
CASSSYEQGWDSIAGTEAFF
>TRBJ1-5|TRBV15|.|TRBD1
TGTGCCACCAGCATGTGGACAGGGGGCAATCAGCCCCAGCATTTT
CATSMWTGGNQPQHF
>TRBJ2-5|TRBV5-1|.|TRBD2
TGCGCCAGCAGCCTCGCGGGGAGCGGGGGGGCCCAAGAGACCCAGTACTTC
CASSLAGSGGAQETQYF
>TRBJ1-2|TRBV30|.|TRBD1
TGTGCCTGGAGCGCGACGACAGGGAACTATGGCTACACCTTC
CAWSATTGNYGYTF
>TRBJ1-6|TRBV6-2/TRBV6-3|once|TRBD1
TGTGCCAGCAGCCAGAGACAGGGTGCGAATAATTCACCCCTCCACTTT
CASSQRQGANNSPLHF
>TRBJ1-4|TRBV29-1|.|.
TGCAGCGGACGGGATATGGGTAATGAAAAACTGTTTTTT
CSGRDMGNEKLFF
>TRBJ1-4|TRBV14|.|TRBD1
TGTGCCAGCAGCCAATCTCCTGGACCGGGACAGGGTGAAAAACTGTTTTTT
CASSQSPGPGQGEKLFF
>TRBJ1-2|TRBV11-2|.|.
TGTGCCAGCAGCTTAGGAGGGAACTATGGCTACACCTTC
CASSLGGNYGYTF
>TRBJ1-2|TRBV2|.|TRBD1
TGTGCCAGCAGTGAAGCGCTTCGTTGGGACAGGCTCTATGGCTACACCTTC
CASSEALRWDRLYGYTF
>TRBJ1-6|TRBV11-2|.|TRBD1
TGTGCCAGCAGCTTAGCCTACAGGGGGAACTCACCCCTCCACTTT
CASSLAYRGNSPLHF
>TRBJ1-1|TRBV9|.|TRBD1
TGTGCCAGCAGCGTAGCTGAGGGACAGCTGAACACTGAAGCTTTCTTT
CASSVAEGQLNTEAFF
>TRBJ1-4|TRBV2|once|.
TGTGCCAGCAGTGAAGGGGAGGGCCACTTTGCAACTAATGAAAAACTGTTTTTT
CASSEGEGHFATNEKLFF
>TRBJ1-4|TRBV11-2|.|TRBD1
TGTGCCAGCAGCCGGGACAGGGGGTTTGAAAAACTGTTTTTT
CASSRDRGFEKLFF
>TRBJ2-1|TRBV19|.|.
TGTGCCAGTAGTATCGGCGGGGACTACAATGAGCAGTTCTTC
CASSIGGDYNEQFF